This TCR beta chain was documented in a study of T cells in Graves' hyperthyroidism and ophthalmopathy. Study-wide points: Blood also held most thyroid clonotypes expanded beyond 0.001. Prediction of ophthalmopathy progression came a median 6.5 months pre-onset.

Amplification targeted TCR beta CDR3 regions from RNA transcripts. The HTBI primer set served for first-round RT-PCR of the TCR CDR3. One entry per CDR3 protein results from TCRdb running MiXCR on the multiplex PCR reads. Of hundreds of thousands of distinct CDR3 sequences in the sample, about 14% are singletons; the top ten hold around 14%. Regarding this clonotype: The antigen is unknown.

Hyperthyroidism patients were newly diagnosed, had disease duration under 2 months, and were aged 18 to 65 years. Germline-derived CDR1 and CDR2 are SQVTM and ANQGSEA. CDR3 length equals 14 residues. Trimming left V 4 bases short and J 4 bases short, with 14 bases between. This TCR was recovered from a woman between 35 and 50 years old with Graves' hyperthyroidism. This chain joins TRBV29-1 and TRBJ1-5, with a weak D call TRBD1 (5 bases). The sample was blood. The chain's CDR3 is CSVGAGTVNQPQHF. CDR3 in DNA: TGCAGCGTTGGGGCAGGGACCGTTAATCAGCCCCAGCATTTT.